This entry describes one TCR beta chain. Its antigen remains unidentified. This CDR3 contains 19 residues. In germline, CDR1 is LGHNA, CDR2 YSLEER. The ends lost 2 bases at V and 0 bases at J; junction bases unmatched: 11. TCRdb keeps only in-frame clones here, not all; method: immunoSEQ multiplex PCR. This table holds some 120,000 clones, about 87% found once. The data were taken from a study of cytomegalovirus exposure and HLA in healthy donors. Whole-study results and caveats: Through in vitro validation, three CMV-associated chains were shown to be specific for CMV antigens.

Sequencing used PBMCs. The V gene is TRBV4-3, the J gene TRBJ2-2; 8 bases line up with TRBD1. The TCR sequence derives from a woman aged 18-29 years in good health and CMV-seronegative. CDR3 residues: CASSQSQGASFSNTGELFF. The CDR3 coding sequence is TGCGCCAGCAGCCAATCTCAGGGGGCAAGTTTCTCGAACACCGGGGAGCTGTTTTTT.